This TCR beta chain was sequenced during a study of breast tumors, draining lymph nodes, adjacent tissues. TCRdb re-called the multiplex PCR reads with MiXCR, one entry per CDR3 protein. Of 190,000 or so distinct CDR3 sequences in the sample, roughly 29% were seen once. For this clonotype: What it binds is unknown. A clone one base away is much larger, so this may be a read error.

Study results and limitations: Tumor repertoires ranked between lymph nodes and nontumor tissue in diversity, with V and J gene preferences. Tumor and nontumor repertoires were significantly more similar in luminal-like than in basal-like breast cancer. The lymph node origin of tumor T cells was framed as consistent with a hypothesis, not demonstrated. The data were judged consistent with most tumor T cells coming from lymph node and expanding in tumor.

Trimming removed 10 bases at V and 4 bases at J, with 16 bases between. This CDR3 comprises 13 residues. Axillary draining lymph nodes of breast cancer patients supplied the node samples. The sequenced sample was axillary lymph node tissue. The chain has TRBV12-3 or TRBV12-4 and TRBJ2-5; a weak D match, TRBD2 (6 bases). This sequence was found in a female donor with breast cancer. Some clones in this sample may be carry-over from other donors' samples. The CDR3 sequence: CANSLAEGETQYF. CDR3 coding DNA: TGTGCCAACAGCTTAGCGGAGGGAGAGACCCAGTACTTC.